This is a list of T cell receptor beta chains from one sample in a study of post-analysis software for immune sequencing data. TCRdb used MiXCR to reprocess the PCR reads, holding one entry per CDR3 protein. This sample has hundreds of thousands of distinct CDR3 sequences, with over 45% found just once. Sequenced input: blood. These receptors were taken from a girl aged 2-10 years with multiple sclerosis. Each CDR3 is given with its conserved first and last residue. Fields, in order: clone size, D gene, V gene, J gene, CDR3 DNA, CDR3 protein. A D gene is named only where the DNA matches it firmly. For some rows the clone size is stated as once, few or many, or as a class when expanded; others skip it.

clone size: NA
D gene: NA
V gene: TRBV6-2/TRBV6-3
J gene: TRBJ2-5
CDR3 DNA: TGTGCCAGCAGCCGAACGACAGGCCGAGAGACCCAGTACTTC
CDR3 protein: CASSRTTGRETQYF

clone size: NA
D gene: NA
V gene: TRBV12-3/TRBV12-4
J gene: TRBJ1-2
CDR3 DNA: TGTGCCAGCAGTTTTAGGACGGGGGGCTACACCTTC
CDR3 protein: CASSFRTGGYTF

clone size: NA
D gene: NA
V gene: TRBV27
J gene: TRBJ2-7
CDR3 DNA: TGTGCCAGCAGCCGACAACTCTACGAGCAGTACTTC
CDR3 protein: CASSRQLYEQYF

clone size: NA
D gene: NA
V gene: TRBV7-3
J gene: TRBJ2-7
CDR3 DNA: TGTGCCAGCAGCCCGGGAAGGGGGAGCTCCTACGAGCAGTACTTC
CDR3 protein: CASSPGRGSSYEQYF

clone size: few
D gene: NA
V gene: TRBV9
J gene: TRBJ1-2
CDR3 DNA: TGTGCCAGCAGCGTAGTTCACCCTCAAGGATATGGCTACACCTTC
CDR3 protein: CASSVVHPQGYGYTF

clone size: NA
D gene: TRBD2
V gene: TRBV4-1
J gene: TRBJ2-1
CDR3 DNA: TGCGCCAGCAGCCCACTTGGGATGGCGGGAGGGTACAATGAGCAGTTCTTC
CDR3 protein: CASSPLGMAGGYNEQFF

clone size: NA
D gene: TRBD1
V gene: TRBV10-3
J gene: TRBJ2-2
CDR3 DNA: TGTGCCATCAGTGAGTCAGGACAGGCGAACACCGGGGAGCTGTTTTTT
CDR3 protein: CAISESGQANTGELFF

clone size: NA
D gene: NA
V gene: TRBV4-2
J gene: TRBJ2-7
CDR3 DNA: TGTGCCAGCAGCCAAGGGGTAGGGAGTGAGTCCTACGAGCAGTACTTC
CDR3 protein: CASSQGVGSESYEQYF

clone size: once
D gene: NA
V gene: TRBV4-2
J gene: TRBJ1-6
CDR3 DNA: TGTGCCAGCAGCCAAGATGGGGGACTCAATAATTCACCCCTCCACTTT
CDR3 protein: CASSQDGGLNNSPLHF

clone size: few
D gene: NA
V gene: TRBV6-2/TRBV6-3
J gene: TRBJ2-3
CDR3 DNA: TGTGCCAGCAGGACGGGGAGCACAGATACGCAGTATTTT
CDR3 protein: CASRTGSTDTQYF

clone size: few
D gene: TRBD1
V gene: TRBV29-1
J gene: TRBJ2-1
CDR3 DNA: TGCAGCGGGGGGACAGGGTACAATGAGCAGTTCTTC
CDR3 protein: CSGGTGYNEQFF

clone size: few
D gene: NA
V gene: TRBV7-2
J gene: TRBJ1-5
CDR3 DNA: TGTGCCAGCAGCTTAGGACGCTATAGCAATCAGCCCCAGCATTTT
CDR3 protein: CASSLGRYSNQPQHF

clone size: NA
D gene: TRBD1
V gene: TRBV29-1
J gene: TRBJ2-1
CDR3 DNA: TGCAGCGTTGAAGATCCAAAAGGGACAGGCCATGAGCAGTTCTTC
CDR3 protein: CSVEDPKGTGHEQFF

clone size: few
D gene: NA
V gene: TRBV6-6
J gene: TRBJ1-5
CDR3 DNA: TGTGCCAGCGGGGATAGCAATCAGCCCCAGCATTTT
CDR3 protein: CASGDSNQPQHF

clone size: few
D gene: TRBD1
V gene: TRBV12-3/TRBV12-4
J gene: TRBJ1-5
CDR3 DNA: TGTGCCAGCAGTTTCCTAAGGCAGGGGGCGAGTCAGCCCCAGCATTTT
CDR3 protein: CASSFLRQGASQPQHF

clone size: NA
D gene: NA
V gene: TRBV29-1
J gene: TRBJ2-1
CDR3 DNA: TGCAGCGTTGAGGGTAGCGTGGCGGGCAATGAGCAGTTCTTC
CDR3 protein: CSVEGSVAGNEQFF

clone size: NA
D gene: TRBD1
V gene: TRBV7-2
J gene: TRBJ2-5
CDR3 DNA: TGTGCCAGCACCGGACAGGGCCACCAAGAGACCCAGTACTTC
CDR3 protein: CASTGQGHQETQYF

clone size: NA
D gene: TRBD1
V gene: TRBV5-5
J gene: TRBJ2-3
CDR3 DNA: TGTGCCAGCAGCACGAGGACAGGGGCAGGAGATACGCAGTATTTT
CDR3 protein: CASSTRTGAGDTQYF

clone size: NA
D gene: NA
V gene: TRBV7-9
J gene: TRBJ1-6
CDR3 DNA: TGTGCCAGCAGCTTAGACCCTTACGGACCCCTCCACTTT
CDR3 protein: CASSLDPYGPLHF

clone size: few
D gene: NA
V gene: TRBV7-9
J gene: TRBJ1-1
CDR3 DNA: TGTGCCAGCAGTCCGCAGGGTGTAGGGACTGAAGCTTTCTTT
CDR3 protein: CASSPQGVGTEAFF

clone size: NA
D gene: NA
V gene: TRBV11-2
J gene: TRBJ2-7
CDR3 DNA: TGTGCCAGCAGCTTAGCGGTCGGCTCCTACGAGCAGTACTTC
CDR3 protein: CASSLAVGSYEQYF

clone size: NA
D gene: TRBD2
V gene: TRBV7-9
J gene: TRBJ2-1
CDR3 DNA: TGTGCCAGCAGCCCAATGGGTCTAGCGGTCTCCTACAATGAGCAGTTCTTC
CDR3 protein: CASSPMGLAVSYNEQFF

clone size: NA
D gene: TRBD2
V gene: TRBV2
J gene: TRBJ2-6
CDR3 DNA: TGTGCCAGCCGTCGAACGGGGGGGACCGGGGCCAACGTCCTGACTTTC
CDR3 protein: CASRRTGGTGANVLTF

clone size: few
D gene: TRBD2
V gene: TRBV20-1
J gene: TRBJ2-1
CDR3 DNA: TGCAGTGCTAGATCTAGCGGGAGTTTAGGCGATGAGCAGTTCTTC
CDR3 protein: CSARSSGSLGDEQFF

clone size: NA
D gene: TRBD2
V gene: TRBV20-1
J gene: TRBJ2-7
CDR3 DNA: TGCAGTGCTAGAGGGACTAGCGGGAGGTCCCTCTCCTACGAGCAGTACTTC
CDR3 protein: CSARGTSGRSLSYEQYF

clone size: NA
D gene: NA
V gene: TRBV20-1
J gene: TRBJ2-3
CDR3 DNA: TGCAGTGCTCAGTTTGCAGATACGCAGTATTTT
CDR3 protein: CSAQFADTQYF

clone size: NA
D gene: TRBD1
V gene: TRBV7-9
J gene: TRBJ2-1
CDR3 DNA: TGTGCCAGCAGGGGTACAGGGGGCGATGAGCAGTTCTTC
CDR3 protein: CASRGTGGDEQFF

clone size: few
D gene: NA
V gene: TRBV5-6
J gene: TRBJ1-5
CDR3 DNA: TGTGCCAGCAGCTCTCTAAGGACAAACAATCAGCCCCAGCATTTT
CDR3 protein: CASSSLRTNNQPQHF

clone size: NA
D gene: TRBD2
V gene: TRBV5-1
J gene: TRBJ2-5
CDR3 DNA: TGCGCCAGCAGCTTGAGGAGCGGGAGTAACGGGAAGACCCAGTACTTC
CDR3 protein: CASSLRSGSNGKTQYF

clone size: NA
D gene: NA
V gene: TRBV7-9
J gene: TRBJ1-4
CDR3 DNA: TGTGCCAGCAGCACCCCGGGGGTTAAAGAAAAACTGTTTTTT
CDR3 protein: CASSTPGVKEKLFF

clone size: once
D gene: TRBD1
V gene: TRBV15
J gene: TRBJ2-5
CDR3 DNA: TGTGCCACCAGCAGGGGAGGGGGCGTACAGGGGGCGAAGACCCAGTACTTC
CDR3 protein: CATSRGGGVQGAKTQYF

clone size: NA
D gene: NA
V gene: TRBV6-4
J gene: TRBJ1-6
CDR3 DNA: TGTGCCAGCAGTGAGACTGAAAATTCACCCCTCCACTTT
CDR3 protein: CASSETENSPLHF

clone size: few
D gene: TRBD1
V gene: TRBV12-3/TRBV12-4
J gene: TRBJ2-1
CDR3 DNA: TGTGCCAGCAGGGCCGGGACAGGGGGGGTGAATGAGCAGTTCTTC
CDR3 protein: CASRAGTGGVNEQFF

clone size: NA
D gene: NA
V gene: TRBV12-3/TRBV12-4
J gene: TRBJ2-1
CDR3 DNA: TGTGCCAGCAGTCTCCTTCCCCTCTCCCTCGTCGGAAACAATGAGCAGTTCTTC
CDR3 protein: CASSLLPLSLVGNNEQFF

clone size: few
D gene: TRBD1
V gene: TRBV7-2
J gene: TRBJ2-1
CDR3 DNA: TGTGCCAGCAGCCCCCGTAGGGACAGGACTTTTAAGGTGTTCTTC
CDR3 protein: CASSPRRDRTFKVFF

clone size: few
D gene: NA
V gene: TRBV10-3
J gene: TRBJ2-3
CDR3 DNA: TGTGCCATCAAGAGCCCTAGCACAGATACGCAGTATTTT
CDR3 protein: CAIKSPSTDTQYF

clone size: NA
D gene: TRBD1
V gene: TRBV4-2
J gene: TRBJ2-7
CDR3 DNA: TGTGCCAGCAGCCAAGAAGCGGAAGGGGGACAGAATCCCTCCGAGCAGTACTTC
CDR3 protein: CASSQEAEGGQNPSEQYF

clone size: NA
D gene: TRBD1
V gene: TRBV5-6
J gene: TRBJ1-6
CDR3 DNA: TGTGCCAGCAGCTTCCGGGACAGACTAAATTCACCCCTCCACTTT
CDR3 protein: CASSFRDRLNSPLHF

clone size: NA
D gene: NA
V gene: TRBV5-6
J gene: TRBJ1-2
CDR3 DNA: TGTGCCAGCAGCTATTGGTACAGCAACTATGGCTACACCTTC
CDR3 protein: CASSYWYSNYGYTF

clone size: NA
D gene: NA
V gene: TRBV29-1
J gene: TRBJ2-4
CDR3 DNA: TGCAGCGTTGAGGAGACAGTCAAAAACATTCAGTACTTC
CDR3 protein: CSVEETVKNIQYF

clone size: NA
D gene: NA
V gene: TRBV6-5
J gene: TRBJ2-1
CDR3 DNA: TGTGCCAGCAGTTACTCTGGCGGGACAGCCTACAATGAGCAGTTCTTC
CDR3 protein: CASSYSGGTAYNEQFF

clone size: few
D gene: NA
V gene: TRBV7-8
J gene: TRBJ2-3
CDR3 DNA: TGTGCCAGCAGCCTACCTTTGGGGGCAGATACGCAGTATTTT
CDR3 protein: CASSLPLGADTQYF

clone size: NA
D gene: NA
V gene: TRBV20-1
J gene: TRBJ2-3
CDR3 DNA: TGCAGTGCCAGGGGACAGGGCCATAGCGGGAGGTATGGGGGCACAGATACGCAGTATTTT
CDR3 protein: CSARGQGHSGRYGGTDTQYF

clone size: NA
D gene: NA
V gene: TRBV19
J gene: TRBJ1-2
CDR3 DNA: TGTGCCAGTAGTACCGCAGGGGATAGGCATGGCTACACCTTC
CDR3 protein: CASSTAGDRHGYTF

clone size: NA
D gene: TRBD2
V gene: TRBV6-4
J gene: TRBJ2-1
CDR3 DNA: TGTGCCAGCAGTGAAAGGAGCGGCGGCAGCGGGACCTACAATGAGCAGTTCTTC
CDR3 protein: CASSERSGGSGTYNEQFF

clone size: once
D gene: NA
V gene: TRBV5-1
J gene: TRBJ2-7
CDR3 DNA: TGCGCCAGCAGCCCTGGGACCGGAGGGGAGTCCTACGAGCAGTACTTC
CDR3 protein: CASSPGTGGESYEQYF

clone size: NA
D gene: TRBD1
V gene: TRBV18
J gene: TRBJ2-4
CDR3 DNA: TGTGCCAGCTCACCAGGGACAGTCAAAAACATTCAGTACTTC
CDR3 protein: CASSPGTVKNIQYF

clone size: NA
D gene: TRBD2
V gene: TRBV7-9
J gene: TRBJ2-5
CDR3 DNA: TGTGCCAGCAGCGCCCGACTAGCGGGGGGTTTGGAGACCCAGTACTTC
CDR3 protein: CASSARLAGGLETQYF

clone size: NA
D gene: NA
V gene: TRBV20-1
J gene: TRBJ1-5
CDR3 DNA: TGCAGTGTGGGTCAGCCCCAGCATTTT
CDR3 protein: CSVGQPQHF

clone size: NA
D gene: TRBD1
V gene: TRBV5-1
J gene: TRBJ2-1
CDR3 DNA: TGCGCCAGCAGCAGGGGACAGGGCTACAATGAGCAGTTCTTC
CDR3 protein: CASSRGQGYNEQFF

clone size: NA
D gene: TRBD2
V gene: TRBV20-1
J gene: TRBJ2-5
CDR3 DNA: TGCAGTGCTTCCGCACTAGCGGGGGGTCCCCGGTACCAAGAGACCCAGTACTTC
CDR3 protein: CSASALAGGPRYQETQYF

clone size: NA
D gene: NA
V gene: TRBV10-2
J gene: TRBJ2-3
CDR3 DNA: TGCGCCAGCAGGGGGATGGTCGATACGCAGTATTTT
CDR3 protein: CASRGMVDTQYF

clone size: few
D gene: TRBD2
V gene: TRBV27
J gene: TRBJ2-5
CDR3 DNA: TGTGCCAGCAGTTTAGTTGGGCTAGCGGGGGGGCTCCAAGAGACCCAGTACTTC
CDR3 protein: CASSLVGLAGGLQETQYF

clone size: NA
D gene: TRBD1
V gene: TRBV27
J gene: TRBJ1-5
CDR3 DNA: TGTGCCAGCAGTCCCCAGACAGGGGATCATCAGCCCCAGCATTTT
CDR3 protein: CASSPQTGDHQPQHF

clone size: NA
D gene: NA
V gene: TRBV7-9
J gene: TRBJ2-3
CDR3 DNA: TGTGCCAGCAGCCCTCGCCGTGAGGGGGGAAGCACAGATACGCAGTATTTT
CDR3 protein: CASSPRREGGSTDTQYF

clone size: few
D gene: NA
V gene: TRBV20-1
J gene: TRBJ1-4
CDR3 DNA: TGCAGTGCTGAAAGGGTACGGGATGAAAAACTGTTTTTT
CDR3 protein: CSAERVRDEKLFF

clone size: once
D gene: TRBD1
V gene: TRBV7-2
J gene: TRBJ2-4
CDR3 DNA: TGTGCCAGCAGCTTAAGGGGGACAGGAGAGGCCAAAAACATTCAGTACTTC
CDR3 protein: CASSLRGTGEAKNIQYF